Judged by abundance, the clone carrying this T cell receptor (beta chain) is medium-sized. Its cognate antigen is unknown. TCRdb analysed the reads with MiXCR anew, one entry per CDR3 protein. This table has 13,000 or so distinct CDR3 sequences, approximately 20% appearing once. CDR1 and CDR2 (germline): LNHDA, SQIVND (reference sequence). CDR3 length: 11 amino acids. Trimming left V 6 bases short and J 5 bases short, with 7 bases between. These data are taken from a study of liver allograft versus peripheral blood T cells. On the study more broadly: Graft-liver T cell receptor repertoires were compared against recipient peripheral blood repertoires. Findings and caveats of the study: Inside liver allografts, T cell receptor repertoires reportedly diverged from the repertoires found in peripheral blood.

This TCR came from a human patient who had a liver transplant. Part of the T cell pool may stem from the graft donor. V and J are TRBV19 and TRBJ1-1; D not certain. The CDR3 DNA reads TGTGCCAGTAGCGGATGGACTGAAGCTTTCTTT. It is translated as CASSGWTEAFF.